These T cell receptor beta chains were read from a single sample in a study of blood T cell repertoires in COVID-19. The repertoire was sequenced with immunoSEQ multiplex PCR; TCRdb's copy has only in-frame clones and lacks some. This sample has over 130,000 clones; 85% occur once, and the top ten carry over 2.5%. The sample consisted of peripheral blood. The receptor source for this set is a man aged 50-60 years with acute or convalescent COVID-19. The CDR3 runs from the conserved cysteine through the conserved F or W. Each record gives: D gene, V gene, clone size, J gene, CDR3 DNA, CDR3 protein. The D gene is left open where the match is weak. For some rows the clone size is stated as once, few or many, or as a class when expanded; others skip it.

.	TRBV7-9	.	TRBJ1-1	TGTGCCAGCAGCTTAGAACAGCTGACATGGGACACTGAAGCTTTCTTT	CASSLEQLTWDTEAFF
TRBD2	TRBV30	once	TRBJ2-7	TGTGCCTGGACGCTAGCGGGGACGGGCGAGCAGTACTTC	CAWTLAGTGEQYF
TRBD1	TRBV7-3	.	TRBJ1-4	TGTGCCAGCAGCTTAATTTCCGAGGGGGACAGTGCAACTAATGAAAAACTGTTTTTT	CASSLISEGDSATNEKLFF
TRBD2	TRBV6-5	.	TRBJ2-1	TGTGCCAGCAGTTCCCTACTAGCGGGGGGCAATGAGCAGTTCTTC	CASSSLLAGGNEQFF
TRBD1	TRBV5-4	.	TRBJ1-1	TGTGCCAGCAGCATGGGGGGGGCCCGACAGGGGGCCACTGAAGCTTTCTTT	CASSMGGARQGATEAFF
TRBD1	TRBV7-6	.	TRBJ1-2	TGTGCCAGCAGCTTAGGGGACCGGGACAGGGAGGTCTACACCTTC	CASSLGDRDREVYTF
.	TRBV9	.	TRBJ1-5	TGTGCCAGCAGCGTAAACGAGGTAAATCAGCCCCAGCATTTT	CASSVNEVNQPQHF
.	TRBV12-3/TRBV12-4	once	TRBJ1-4	TGTGCCAGCAGCCGGACAGCTGAAAAACTGTTTTTT	CASSRTAEKLFF
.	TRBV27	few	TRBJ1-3	TGTGCCAGCAAAGACAGCTCTGGAAACACCATATATTTT	CASKDSSGNTIYF
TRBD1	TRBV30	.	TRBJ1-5	TGTGCCTGGAGTGTAGAGGGGGCGAGCAATCAGCCCCAGCATTTT	CAWSVEGASNQPQHF
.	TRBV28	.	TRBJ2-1	TGTGCCAGCAGTTCGGACACATCCAATGAGCAGTTCTTC	CASSSDTSNEQFF
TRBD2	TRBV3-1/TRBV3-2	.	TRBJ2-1	TGTGCCAGCAGCCAAGAGGGCGGGGGGAGTACGGAGCAGTTCTTC	CASSQEGGGSTEQFF
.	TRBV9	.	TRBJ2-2	TGTGCCAGCAGCGTCTACAACACCGGGGAGCTGTTTTTT	CASSVYNTGELFF
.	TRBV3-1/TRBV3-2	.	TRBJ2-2	TGTGCCAGCAGCCCCCCTGGGAGAGTTTCCGGGGAGCTGTTTTTT	CASSPPGRVSGELFF
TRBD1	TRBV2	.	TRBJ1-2	TGTGCCAGCCTTAGCCGGGACAGCTACTATGGCTACACCTTC	CASLSRDSYYGYTF
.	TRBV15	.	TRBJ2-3	TGTGCCACCAGCAGAGATTGGGGCGGGGCCACAGATACGCAGTATTTT	CATSRDWGGATDTQYF
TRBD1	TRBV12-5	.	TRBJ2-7	TGTGCTAGTGGCCCAAGACAGGACAGGATCTACGAGCAGTACTTC	CASGPRQDRIYEQYF
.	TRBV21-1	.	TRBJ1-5	TGTGCCAGCAGCTCCCGACAGGGGATATCCCGATATAGCAATCAGCCCCAGCATTTT	CASSSRQGISRYSNQPQHF
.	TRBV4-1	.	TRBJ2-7	TGCGCCAGCAGCCAAGAGCGGCAGGGCTCCTACGAGCAGTACTTC	CASSQERQGSYEQYF
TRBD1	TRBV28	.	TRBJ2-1	TGTGCCAGCAGTTCCGGGACAGGGCTGCTGGGATCCTACAATGAGCAGTTCTTC	CASSSGTGLLGSYNEQFF
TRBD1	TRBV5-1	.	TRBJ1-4	TGCGCCAGCAGCCGTACAGGGGACTCTAATGAAAAACTGTTTTTT	CASSRTGDSNEKLFF
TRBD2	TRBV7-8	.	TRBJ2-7	TGTGCCAGCAGCTTAGGGGCGGCGGGAGGGCCGTACGAGCAGTACTTC	CASSLGAAGGPYEQYF
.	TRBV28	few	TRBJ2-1	TGTGCCAGCAGTTCGGTGGAGGGAATCTACAATGAGCAGTTCTTC	CASSSVEGIYNEQFF
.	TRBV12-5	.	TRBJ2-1	TGTGCTAGTGGACCCCCGGGGGAACTCTACAATGAGCAGTTCTTC	CASGPPGELYNEQFF
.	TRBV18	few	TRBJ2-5	TGTGCCAGCTCACCATCGGCCTCCCAGGGGACCCAGTACTTC	CASSPSASQGTQYF
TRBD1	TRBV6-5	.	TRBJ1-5	TGTGCCAGCAGTTTGACAGGGGGCCGGAACCAGCCCCAGCATTTT	CASSLTGGRNQPQHF
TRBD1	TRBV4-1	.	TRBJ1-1	TGCGCCAGCAGCCAAATACAGGGGTGGACTGAAGCTTTCTTT	CASSQIQGWTEAFF
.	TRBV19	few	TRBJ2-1	TGTGCCAGTAGTATCCCGCGGAGCTCCTACAATGAGCAGTTCTTC	CASSIPRSSYNEQFF
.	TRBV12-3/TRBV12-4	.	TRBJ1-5	TGTGCCACCTCCAGGGTTAGTAATCAGCCCCAGCATTTT	CATSRVSNQPQHF
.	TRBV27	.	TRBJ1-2	TGTGCCAGCAGTTTTGGAGTCTATGGCTACACCTTC	CASSFGVYGYTF
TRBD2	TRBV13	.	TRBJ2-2	TGTGCCAGCAGCTTGGCGGCGGGGGGCTGGACCGGGGAGCTGTTTTTT	CASSLAAGGWTGELFF
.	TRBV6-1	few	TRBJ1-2	TGTGCCAGCAGTGAACTTGGGCCTCAGTCCGACACCTTC	CASSELGPQSDTF
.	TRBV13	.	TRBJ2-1	TGTGCCAGCAAAAGGGGGGGGGCCCGAAATGAGCAGTTCTTC	CASKRGGARNEQFF
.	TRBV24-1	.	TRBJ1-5	TGTGCCACCAGTGAAACAGGGAGGGATCAGCCCCAGCATTTT	CATSETGRDQPQHF
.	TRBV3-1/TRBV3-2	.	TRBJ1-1	TGTGCCAGCAGCCAAACAGCCCTCAACACTGAAGCTTTCTTT	CASSQTALNTEAFF
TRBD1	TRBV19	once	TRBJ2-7	TGTGCCAGTAGTATAGGACAGGGGATGGGGTACGAGCAGTACTTC	CASSIGQGMGYEQYF
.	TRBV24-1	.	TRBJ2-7	TGTGCCACCATGTCCAATAGCGCCTACGAGCAGTACTTC	CATMSNSAYEQYF
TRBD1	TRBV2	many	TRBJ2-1	TGTGCCAGCAACCATCCCGGGACAGGCTACAATGAGCAGTTCTTC	CASNHPGTGYNEQFF
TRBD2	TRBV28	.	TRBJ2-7	TGTGCCAGCAGTTTGGGGACTAGCGGGAGTTACGAGCAGTACTTC	CASSLGTSGSYEQYF
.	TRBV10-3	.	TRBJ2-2	TGTGCCATCACGGAAGGGAGCCCCGGGGAGCTGTTTTTT	CAITEGSPGELFF
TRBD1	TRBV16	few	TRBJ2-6	TGTGCCAGCAGCCACCGACAGGGGGTTATTGGGGCCAACGTCCTGACTTTC	CASSHRQGVIGANVLTF
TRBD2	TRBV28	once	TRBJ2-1	TGTGCCACCACGGCAGGCGGGAGTGGGGACCATGAGCAGTTCTTC	CATTAGGSGDHEQFF
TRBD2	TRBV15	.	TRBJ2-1	TGTGCCACCAGCAGAGGGGCGGGAGGTGCGTTCAATGAGCAGTTCTTC	CATSRGAGGAFNEQFF
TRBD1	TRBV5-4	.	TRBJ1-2	TGTGCCAGCAGCTTGGAGTTATCCACCGGGACAGGTTATAACTATGGCTACACCTTC	CASSLELSTGTGYNYGYTF
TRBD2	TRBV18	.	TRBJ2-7	TGTGCCAACTCAGCGGGATCGGGATACGAGCAGTACTTC	CANSAGSGYEQYF
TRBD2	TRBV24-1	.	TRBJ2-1	TGTGCCACCAATACTGGCGGGAGGGCCAATGAGCAGTTCTTC	CATNTGGRANEQFF
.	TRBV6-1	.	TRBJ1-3	TGTGCCAGCAGTGAAGGGGCTCTCAGGGACACCATATATTTT	CASSEGALRDTIYF
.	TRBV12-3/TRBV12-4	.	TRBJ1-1	TGTGCCAGCAGTTTAAGAACCGCAGGTGAAGCTTTCTTT	CASSLRTAGEAFF
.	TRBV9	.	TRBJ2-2	TGTGCCAGCAGCGTAGTGGCCACCGGGGAGCTGTTTTTT	CASSVVATGELFF
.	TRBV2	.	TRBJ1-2	TGTGCCAGCCTCCCCGCAACGGAGAGCTACACCTTC	CASLPATESYTF